The TCR beta chain under discussion was sequenced for a study of blood T cell repertoires in COVID-19. Overall study: The cDNA or gDNA used as material had been derived from T cells, B-cell-depleted T cells, or PBMCs.

Looked up from germline, CDR1 is MNHEY and CDR2 is SMNVEV (reference sequence). Deletions cut 6 bases from V and 0 bases from J, with 15 bases between. The CDR3 sequence is 15 residues long. Generated by immunoSEQ multiplex PCR, the TCRdb table keeps only in-frame clones and is missing some. Of about 320,000 clones listed, 85% were seen once; the top ten hold 6% to 9%. This TCR was sampled from a human donor in a cohort sampled during active COVID-19. Sample: peripheral blood. The rearrangement uses TRBV27 and TRBJ2-7; tentatively, D is TRBD1 (5 bases). The CDR3 nucleotides read TGTGCCAGCAGACTCCGGACAATTAGCTCCTACGAGCAGTACTTC. Translated, it gives CASRLRTISSYEQYF.